The clone carrying this TCR beta chain was detected only once. Its specificity is unknown. A far larger clone is off by one base, so a read error is likely. The sample originates from a study of prognosis after radiotherapy for stage I lung cancer. Study context: Fourteen patients presented with newly diagnosed primary stage I lung tumors, and roughly 5 carried oligometastatic NSCLC following surgical resection of the primary tumor. The study's findings and limits: After stereotactic body radiation therapy, unique TCR clone counts dropped from a median of about 9,700 to 6,500.

TCR beta CDR3 amplification from genomic DNA was performed by two-round multiplex PCR. Every TRBV and TRBJ gene had its own specific primer in first-round PCR. In TCRdb, the multiplex PCR reads were re-called with MiXCR into one record per CDR3 protein. This repertoire shows approximately 51,000 distinct CDR3 sequences, about 35% found once; its top ten account for roughly 10%. Investigators drew about 6 milliliters of peripheral blood at each of two time points. Trimming cost V 4 bases and J 2 bases, with 10 bases left between them. This CDR3 is 14 amino acids long. Germline V CDR1 and CDR2: MNHNY, SVGAGI (reference sequence).

The rearrangement links TRBV6-6 to TRBJ2-3; the D gene is possibly TRBD1 (5 bases). The receptor was isolated from a donor of 50 years or more with non-small cell lung cancer. Sample: PBMCs, taken before or after stereotactic body radiation therapy (not recorded which). The CDR3, as DNA: TGTGCCAGCAGTTTAGGGGTGCCCACAGATACGCAGTATTTT. This translates into CASSLGVPTDTQYF.